This TCR beta chain was identified in a study of CD8+ T cells in alopecia areata. For the study at large: Tofacitinib was given for 6 to 18 months, then stopped for 6 months.

Between the trimmed V and J ends, which lost 0 bases and 3 bases, there was a span of 16 bases. The V gene's germline CDR1 is SGHDT and CDR2 YYEEEE. This CDR3 is built from 16 residues. cDNA serving as the sequencing template came from extracted, reverse transcribed RNA. Produced via immunoSEQ multiplex PCR; TCRdb's table is partial and in-frame only. Of 60,000 to 90,000 clones in the sample, approximately 72% were seen once. Study outcomes and limitations: Clonality in the scalp and expanded CD8+ clones ranked among the top 100 were significantly decreased by tofacitinib.

A remark on this clone: Its specificity is not known.

As to treatment: oral pan-JAK inhibitor, 5-10 mg twice daily. Peripheral blood and lesional scalp punch biopsies were taken from alopecia areata patients. This TCR was recovered from a human donor with alopecia areata. The sample was CD8+ T cells sorted from blood, taken at week 24, from a patient treated with tofacitinib. The chain is built from TRBV5-6 and TRBJ2-7; D assignment may be TRBD1 or TRBD2 (5 bases each). This chain's CDR3 is CASSLAAGAAGYEQYF. CDR3 sequence (DNA): TGTGCCAGCAGCTTGGCGGCCGGGGCGGCGGGCTACGAGCAGTACTTC.